These T cell receptor beta chains were read from a single sample in a study of Graves' ophthalmopathy and Graves' hyperthyroidism. From the multiplex PCR reads, TCRdb called clonotypes with MiXCR, one entry per CDR3 protein. The sample records roughly 1.1 million distinct CDR3 sequences, about 38% being singletons. The material sequenced was peripheral blood or thyroid tissue (not recorded which). The receptors come from an adult man with Graves' hyperthyroidism. Each CDR3 is given with its conserved first and last residue. A D gene is named only where the DNA matches it firmly.

CDR3 protein,J gene,D gene,V gene
CAWSRPGQGYEQYF,TRBJ2-7,TRBD1,TRBV7-9
CASSEQPTQETQYF,TRBJ2-5,-,TRBV6-5
CASSLATQEGSEAFF,TRBJ1-1,-,TRBV7-6
CSARERVQDGYTF,TRBJ1-2,-,TRBV20-1
CASSLVVLRSMPTYEQYF,TRBJ2-7,-,TRBV7-8
CASSTLTGANVLTF,TRBJ2-6,-,TRBV13
CSATGIGEAFF,TRBJ1-1,-,TRBV20-1
CASSLSGTTVGETQYF,TRBJ2-5,-,TRBV6-5
CATSGIDLEEETQYF,TRBJ2-5,-,TRBV24-1
CASSLKGGYYEQYF,TRBJ2-7,-,TRBV5-1
CASSPGTPDSGANVLTF,TRBJ2-6,-,TRBV7-2
CASSTGQGFPGELFF,TRBJ2-2,TRBD1,TRBV7-2
CASRAGEQTQYF,TRBJ2-5,-,TRBV7-9
CASSFWQVQETQYF,TRBJ2-5,-,TRBV7-9
CATRQGSQPQHF,TRBJ1-5,TRBD1,TRBV19
CASSLALRGPATNEKLFF,TRBJ1-4,-,TRBV7-2
CASSFQGGDYEQYF,TRBJ2-7,-,TRBV7-2
CASRGKIGAGENTGELFF,TRBJ2-2,TRBD2,TRBV12-3/TRBV12-4
CASNPFTSSTGELFF,TRBJ2-2,-,TRBV12-3/TRBV12-4
CASRPQDTAYGYTF,TRBJ1-2,-,TRBV6-5
CASRDYTEAFF,TRBJ1-1,-,TRBV5-1
CASDQGTEAFF,TRBJ1-1,-,TRBV19
CSVDSRVRAFF,TRBJ1-1,-,TRBV29-1
CASSSGAHEQYF,TRBJ2-7,-,TRBV13
CASRTNQETQYF,TRBJ2-5,-,TRBV12-3/TRBV12-4